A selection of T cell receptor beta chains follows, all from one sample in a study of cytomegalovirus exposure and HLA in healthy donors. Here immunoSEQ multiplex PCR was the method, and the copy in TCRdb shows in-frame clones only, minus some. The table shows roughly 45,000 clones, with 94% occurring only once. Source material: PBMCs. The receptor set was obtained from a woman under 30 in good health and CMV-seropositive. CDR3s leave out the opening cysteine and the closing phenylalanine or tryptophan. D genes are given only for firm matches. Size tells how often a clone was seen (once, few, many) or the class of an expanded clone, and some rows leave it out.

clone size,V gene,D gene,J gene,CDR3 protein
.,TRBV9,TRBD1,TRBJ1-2,ASSPDRGLSGYT
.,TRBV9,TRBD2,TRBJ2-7,ASSVSSGSIGEQY
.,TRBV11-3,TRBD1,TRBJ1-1,ASSLAGQIMNTEAF
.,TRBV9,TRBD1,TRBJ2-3,ASSVVAGGRTDTQY
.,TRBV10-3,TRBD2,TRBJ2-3,AIRAERGTRTSTGTDTQY
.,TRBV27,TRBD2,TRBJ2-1,ASSLGTSGFNEQF
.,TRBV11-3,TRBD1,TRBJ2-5,ASSPRPGQGRGETQY
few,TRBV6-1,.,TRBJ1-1,ASSEATGGKPGVF
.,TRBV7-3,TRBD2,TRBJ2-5,ASSLKGAGLAGVGGTQY
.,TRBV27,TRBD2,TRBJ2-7,ASSPGLAGREQY
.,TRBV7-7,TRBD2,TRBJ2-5,ASSFTRIAGGETQY